The 11 T cell receptor delta chains presented below share a single source sample, sequenced in a study of gamma-delta chains in newborns, infants, children. TCRdb reanalyzed the reads using CATT. The table has roughly 7,900 delta-chain clones, 3% to 4% seen once. The sequenced sample consisted of blood. These receptors were obtained from a child who was a newborn, infant or young child, either healthy, febrile or measles-vaccinated (not recorded which).

With respect to this clone: One end of the junction is discordant with germline, which a read error may explain. This same CDR3 is encoded by further DNA sequences in the sample. The chain couples TRDV2 to TRDJ2; 12 bases agree with TRDD3. This CDR3 has 17 amino acids. The germline CDR1 and CDR2 sequences are GEAIGNYY and EKD. This CDR3 reads CACDRLGDTLMTAQLFF. CDR3 nucleotide sequence: TGTGCCTGTGATAGGCTGGGGGATACGCTAATGACAGCACAACTCTTCTTC.

This clone was observed a handful of times. The chain employs TRDV2 and TRDJ3, with TRDD3 as a possible D gene (5 bases). V lost 0 bases to trimming and J lost 0 bases, with 17 bases between them. Germline V gene data show CDR1 as GEAIGNYY and CDR2 as EKD. The CDR3 covers 20 residues. CDR3 amino acids: CACDTVWEIPSSWDTRQMFF. The CDR3 DNA is TGTGCCTGTGACACCGTTTGGGAGATACCCAGCTCCTGGGACACCCGACAGATGTTTTTC.

Worth noting for this clone: Just one base apart from a much larger clone, this may be a read error. Additional DNA sequences in this sample encode the identical CDR3. The chain recombines TRDV2 with TRDJ2; 10 positions agree with TRDD3. Germline trimming cut 1 base from V and 5 bases from J; bases unmatched to any gene: 3. CDR3 length equals 15 residues. Per the germline V gene, CDR1 is GEAIGNYY and CDR2 is EKD. The CDR3 spells CACDTVGDTTAQLFF. CDR3 nucleotides: TGTGCCTGTGACACTGTGGGGGATACTACAGCACAACTCTTCTTT.

With regard to this clone: Possible read error: a much larger clone is one base away. CDR3 loop: CACDTGGSGSSWDTRQMFF. The CDR3 coding sequence is TGTGCCTGTGACACTGGGGGATCCGGGAGCTCCTGGGACACCCGACAGATGTTTTTC. The chain carries TRDV2 and TRDJ3; the match to TRDD3 covers 8 bases. CDR1 GEAIGNYY and CDR2 EKD come from the germline V gene. The CDR3 extends over 19 amino acids. Losses at the gene ends were 1 base for V and 0 bases for J; bases not matched to a gene: 7.

As to this clone: TCRdb's listed protein matches a much larger clone and diverges from this DNA's translation at residue 3, likely through a read error; the protein shown comes from the DNA. The chain has TRDV2 and TRDJ2; TRDD3 agrees at 11 bases. The length of the CDR3 is 17 residues. CDR1 GEAIGNYY and CDR2 EKD come from the germline V gene. The CDR3 bases are TGTGCCTCTGACACGGTACTGGGGGATACTTTGACAGCACAACTCTTCTTT. It encodes CASDTVLGDTLTAQLFF.

This clone was observed many times. The V call is TRDV2, the J call TRDJ3; 13 bases match TRDD3. The CDR3 is 18 residues long. Germline V gene data show CDR1 as GEAIGNYY and CDR2 as EKD. V was clipped by 2 bases and J by 3 bases; unmatched bases: 3. The CDR3 protein is CACDKYWGIRWDTRQMFF. The DNA of the CDR3 is TGTGCCTGTGACAAGTACTGGGGGATACGCTGGGACACCCGACAGATGTTTTTC.

Details on this clone: The database protein in TCRdb disagrees with the DNA translation at residue 4; the sequence shown here was translated from the DNA. This chain connects TRDV2 to TRDJ3; 11 bases are a match to TRDD3. Germline assignment: CDR1 GEAIGNYY and CDR2 EKD. Trimming took 5 bases from V and 5 from J; bases not matched to a gene: 7. The CDR3 spans 17 residues. CDR3 coding DNA: TGTGCCTGTGGCCTACTGGGGGATAAGCGGGACACCCGACAGATGTTTTTC. Translated: CACGLLGDKRDTRQMFF.

This clone is categorized as medium-sized. Within the sample, other DNA sequences also encode this same CDR3. The chain is built from TRDV2 and TRDJ3, with TRDD3 matching 8 bases. Germline assignment: CDR1 GEAIGNYY and CDR2 EKD. The V segment lost 0 bases and the J segment 0 bases; nucleotides outside the gene matches: 9. The CDR3 sequence is 20 residues long. CDR3 sequence (DNA): TGTGCCTGTGACACCGAATGGGGGATCCCTACCTCCTGGGACACCCGACAGATGTTTTTC. Translating gives CACDTEWGIPTSWDTRQMFF.

This clone was seen more than once but under ten times. The chain couples TRDV3 to TRDJ3; 11 bases agree with TRDD3. The CDR3 contains 19 residues. The V and J ends lost 1 base and 0 bases, in that order; junction bases with no gene match: 8. Germline CDR1 and CDR2: TVYSNPD and GDNSRS (reference sequence). This CDR3 is CAFKGGGYASSWDTRQMFF. CDR3 DNA sequence: TGTGCCTTTAAGGGTGGGGGATACGCCAGCTCCTGGGACACCCGACAGATGTTTTTC.

This clone is medium-sized (0.01 to 0.1%) by share. The same CDR3 arises from other DNA sequences in this sample as well. This rearrangement joins TRDV2 to TRDJ3; 7 bases are shared with TRDD3. Germline CDR1 and CDR2: GEAIGNYY and EKD. Germline trimming cut 2 bases from V and 0 bases from J; bases unmatched to any gene: 6. This CDR3 comprises 18 residues. The CDR3 spells CACDSTGESSWDTRQMFF. Written as DNA, the CDR3 is TGTGCCTGTGACAGTACTGGGGAGAGCTCCTGGGACACCCGACAGATGTTTTTC.

The V call is TRDV2, the J call TRDJ1; 12 positions agree with TRDD3. The V and J ends lost 1 base and 2 bases, in that order; junction bases with no gene match: 7. CDR1 GEAIGNYY and CDR2 EKD come from the germline V gene. This CDR3 contains 17 residues. Written as DNA, the CDR3 is TGTGCCTGTGACACTCCCTGGGGGATACGCCCTACCGATAAACTCATCTTT. Protein sequence: CACDTPWGIRPTDKLIF.